The 13 T cell receptor beta chains reported below all come from one sample, sequenced in a study of T cells in localized non-small cell lung cancer. Only in-frame clones appear in the TCRdb table, and some are missing; sequencing was by immunoSEQ multiplex PCR. Of approximately 29,000 clones in the sample, around 73% were seen once. Sequencing was performed on peripheral blood, taken before any cancer treatment. Every receptor here comes from an older male donor with stage II squamous cell lung carcinoma.

In this sample, this clone turned up a few times. V is TRBV10-1 and J is TRBJ2-5; D call uncertain. Germline V gives CDR1 WNHNN, CDR2 SYGVQD (reference sequence). V lost 0 bases to trimming and J lost 4 bases, with 3 bases between them. The CDR3 runs 12 residues. CDR3 residues: CASSESRETQYF. In DNA form, the CDR3 reads TGCGCCAGCAGTGAGTCGAGAGAGACCCAGTACTTC.

V gene TRBV2 combines with J gene TRBJ1-5, with 9 bases identical to TRBD1. CDR1 and CDR2 from the germline V gene are SNHLY and FYNNEI. This CDR3 comprises 14 residues. Trimming cost V 8 bases and J 5 bases; bases outside gene matches: 7. CDR3 nucleotide sequence: TGTGCCAGCGTTGGACAGGGGACGTATCAGCCCCAGCATTTT. It translates to CASVGQGTYQPQHF. The entire variable domain, with the rest obtained from reference TRBV2 and TRBJ1-5, is as follows: EPEVTQTPSHQVTQMGQEVILRCVPISNHLYFYWYRQILGQKVEFLVSFYNNEISEKSEIFDDQFSVERPDGSNFTLKIRSTKLEDSAMYFCASVGQGTYQPQHFGDGTRLSIL.

J is TRBJ1-2 and V is TRBV19; TRBD1 matches 7 bases. J was trimmed by 4 bases and V by 8 bases; bases with no gene match: 7. Germline V gene sequence: CDR1 LNHDA, CDR2 SQIVND (reference sequence). The CDR3 has 13 residues. As DNA, the CDR3 is TGTGCCAGTCGACACGACAGGGCCTATGGCTACACCTTC. Translating it yields CASRHDRAYGYTF.

This chain links TRBV7-8 with TRBJ2-7, with 9 bases matching TRBD1. V gave up 5 bases and J gave up 5 bases; unmatched junction bases: 13. The CDR3 runs to 16 residues. Germline V lookup: CDR1 SGHVS, CDR2 FQNEAQ. The CDR3 DNA is TGTGCCAGCAGCCCTGACAGGACAGGGGTGAGTGACGAGCAGTACTTC. Its protein is CASSPDRTGVSDEQYF.

This clone was found a few times. The chain carries TRBV5-4 and TRBJ1-1; 8 nucleotides agree with TRBD1. The CDR3 covers 15 residues. Per the germline V gene, CDR1 is SGHNT and CDR2 is YYREEE (reference sequence). The V segment lost 4 bases and the J segment 10 bases; nucleotides outside the gene matches: 15. CDR3 protein: CASSDKQGEGSSAFF. The CDR3 DNA reads TGTGCCAGCAGCGACAAACAGGGGGAAGGGAGCTCAGCTTTCTTT. Variable domain in full (rest from reference TRBV5-4 and TRBJ1-1): ETGVTQSPTHLIKTRGQQVTLRCSSQSGHNTVSWYQQALGQGPQFIFQYYREEENGRGNFPPRFSGLQFPNYSSELNVNALELDDSALYLCASSDKQGEGSSAFFGQGTRLTVV.

This chain joins TRBV5-1 and TRBJ2-5; D is uncertain. Germline lookup yields CDR1 SGHRS and CDR2 YFSETQ. There are 12 residues in the CDR3. V was pared by 0 bases and J by 0 bases, with 0 bases between. CDR3 in DNA: TGCGCCAGCAGCTTGGACCAAGAGACCCAGTACTTC. Its protein product is CASSLDQETQYF.

The chain employs TRBV5-5 and TRBJ1-4; D call uncertain. The CDR3 totals 15 residues. Trimming stripped 4 bases from V and 6 bases from J, with 16 bases between. CDR1 SGHKS and CDR2 YYEKEE come from the germline V gene (reference sequence). The CDR3 DNA is TGTGCCAGCAGCCACGGTAGGAACGGGGATGAAAAACTGTTTTTT. Protein product: CASSHGRNGDEKLFF.

V is TRBV9 and J is TRBJ1-6; D is ambiguous. Germline CDR1 and CDR2: SGDLS and YYNGEE. CDR3 length: 16 residues. V shed 5 bases and J shed 0 bases, with 12 bases lying between them. The CDR3 protein is CASSAFLSSYNSPLHF. In DNA, the CDR3 is TGTGCCAGCAGTGCATTTTTGAGCTCCTATAATTCACCCCTCCACTTT.

V and J are TRBV19 and TRBJ2-7; unclear D gene. Germline V CDR1 and CDR2: LNHDA, SQIVND (reference sequence). V was clipped by 0 bases and J by 0 bases, with 15 bases between them. This CDR3 has 17 residues. The CDR3 coding sequence is TGTGCCAGTAGTATAGACGGGCGGCGTGCGAGCTCCTACGAGCAGTACTTC. Its protein is CASSIDGRRASSYEQYF. Together with reference TRBV19 and TRBJ2-7, the CDR3 gives the full variable domain: DGGITQSPKYLFRKEGQNVTLSCEQNLNHDAMYWYRQDPGQGLRLIYYSQIVNDFQKGDIAEGYSVSREKKESFPLTVTSAQKNPTAFYLCASSIDGRRASSYEQYFGPGTRLTVT.

V and J are TRBV10-3 and TRBJ1-1; D remains ambiguous. The CDR3 is made up of 14 amino acids. V was clipped by 0 bases and J by 1 base, with 6 bases between them. Per germline, CDR1 ENHRY and CDR2 SYGVKD. Written as DNA, the CDR3 is TGTGCCATCAGTGAGTCTCTCGAGAACACTGAAGCTTTCTTT. It codes for CAISESLENTEAFF.

The chain joins TRBV5-1 to TRBJ2-2; D possibly matches TRBD1 or TRBD2 (6 bases each). This CDR3 has 15 residues. Per germline, CDR1 SGHRS and CDR2 YFSETQ. V was clipped by 4 bases and J by 6 bases, with 16 bases between them. The CDR3 protein is CASSPGATWAGELFF. The CDR3 DNA is TGCGCCAGCAGCCCGGGGGCTACTTGGGCCGGGGAGCTGTTTTTT.

V and J are TRBV6-1 and TRBJ1-5; 7 bases match TRBD1. V lost 5 bases, J lost 5 bases, and 3 bases stayed unmatched. Germline CDR1 MNHNS, CDR2 SASEGT. The CDR3 is 13 residues long. The CDR3 nucleotides are TGTGCCAGCAGTCCCCAGGGGGATCAGCCCCAGCATTTT. Translated: CASSPQGDQPQHF.

This chain uses TRBV11-2 with TRBJ1-3; D remains unclear. With 3 bases removed from V and 0 bases from J, the gap between germline ends came to 12 bases. Germline values: CDR1 SGHAT, CDR2 FQNNGV. The CDR3 length is 16 residues. This chain's CDR3 is CASSLQLGFSGNTIYF. The CDR3 bases are TGTGCCAGCAGCTTGCAGCTGGGGTTCTCTGGAAACACCATATATTTT.